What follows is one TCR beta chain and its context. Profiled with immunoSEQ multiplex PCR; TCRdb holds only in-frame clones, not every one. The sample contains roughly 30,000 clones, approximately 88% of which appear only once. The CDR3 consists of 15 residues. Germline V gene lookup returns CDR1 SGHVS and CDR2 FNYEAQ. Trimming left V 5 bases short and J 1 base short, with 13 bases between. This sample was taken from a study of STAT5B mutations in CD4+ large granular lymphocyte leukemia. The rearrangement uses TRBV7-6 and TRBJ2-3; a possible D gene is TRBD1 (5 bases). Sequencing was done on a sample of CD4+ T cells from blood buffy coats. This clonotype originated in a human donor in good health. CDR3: CASSPRTPRTDTQYF. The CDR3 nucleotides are TGTGCCAGCAGCCCGCGGACACCTCGCACAGATACGCAGTATTTT.